This note documents a single TCR beta chain sequence. The method was immunoSEQ multiplex PCR; TCRdb's version includes in-frame clones alone and lacks a portion of them. The sample has roughly 200,000 clones; approximately 92% are singletons. The V and J ends lost 4 bases and 3 bases, in that order; junction bases with no gene match: 11. The V gene's germline CDR1 is PRHDT and CDR2 FYEKMQ (reference sequence). This CDR3 region has 16 residues. This sample stems from a study of control samples from healthy donors and cancer patients. Input material: blood. The rearrangement links TRBV13 to TRBJ2-7, with 8 bases lining up with TRBD1. The clonotype originates from a man in his late teens or twenties in good health. The CDR3: CASSSRDRPLGYEQYF. Written as DNA, the CDR3 is TGTGCCAGCAGCTCCCGGGACAGGCCGTTAGGCTACGAGCAGTACTTC.